Listed here is a single T cell receptor beta chain. Its target is unknown. The sample comes from a study of a mutant IDH1 vaccine in newly diagnosed glioma. The time point was: week 35, safety follow-up. Every vaccination contained 300 ug of the mutant IDH1 20-mer peptide and was paired with topical imiquimod. Here immunoSEQ multiplex PCR was the method, and the copy in TCRdb shows in-frame clones only, minus some. Of roughly 44,000 clones listed, 81% are singletons. This CDR3 comprises 16 residues. In germline, CDR1 is MDHEN, CDR2 SYDVKM. V shed 1 base, J shed 4 bases, and the junction held 6 bases outside the gene matches.

The sequencing used PBMCs, collected from a glioma patient whose treatment included an IDH1 peptide vaccine. The TCR was taken from a woman between 40 and 50 years old with glioma. Some clones in this sample may be carry-over from other donors' samples. J is TRBJ2-2 and V is TRBV28, with TRBD2 matching over 7 bases. CDR3 sequence reads: CASSLSGGGPTGELFF. The CDR3 DNA reads as TGTGCCAGCAGTTTATCTGGGGGAGGGCCCACCGGGGAGCTGTTTTTT.